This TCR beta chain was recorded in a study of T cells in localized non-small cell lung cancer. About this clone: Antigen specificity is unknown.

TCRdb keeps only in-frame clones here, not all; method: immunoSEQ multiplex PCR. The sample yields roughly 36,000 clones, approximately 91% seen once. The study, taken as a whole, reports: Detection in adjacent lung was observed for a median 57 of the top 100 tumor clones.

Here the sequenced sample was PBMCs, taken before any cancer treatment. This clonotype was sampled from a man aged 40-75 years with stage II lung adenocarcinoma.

The CDR3 bases are TGCGCCAGCAGAGTACAGGGGAGCCACAATGAGCAGTTCTTC. Translation: CASRVQGSHNEQFF. V is TRBV5-1 and J is TRBJ2-1, with TRBD1 identical over 7 bases. The V and J ends lost 5 bases and 5 bases, in that order; junction bases with no gene match: 7. Germline V CDR1 and CDR2: SGHRS, YFSETQ. This CDR3 comprises 14 residues.